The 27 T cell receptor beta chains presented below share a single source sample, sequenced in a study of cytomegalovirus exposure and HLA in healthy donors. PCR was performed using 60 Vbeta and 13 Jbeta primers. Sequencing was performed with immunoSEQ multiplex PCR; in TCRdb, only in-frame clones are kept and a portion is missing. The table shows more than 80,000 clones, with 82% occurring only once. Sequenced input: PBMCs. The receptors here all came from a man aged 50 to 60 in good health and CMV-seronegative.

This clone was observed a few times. The CDR3 bases are TGTGCCGGGGCTTGGGGGGTCTCCTACGAGCAGTACTTC. It specifies CAGAWGVSYEQYF. The genes are TRBV30 and TRBJ2-7; TRBD2 might be the D (6 bases). V lost 8 bases and J 0 bases, leaving 14 bases between the germline ends. The CDR3 runs 13 residues. Germline V gene lookup returns CDR1 GTSNPN and CDR2 SVGIG (reference sequence).

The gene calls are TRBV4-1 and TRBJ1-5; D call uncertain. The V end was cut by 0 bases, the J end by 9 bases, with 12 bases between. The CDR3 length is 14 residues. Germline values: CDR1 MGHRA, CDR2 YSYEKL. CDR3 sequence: CASSQEGGVLPQHF. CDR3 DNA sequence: TGCGCCAGCAGCCAAGAAGGAGGAGTATTGCCCCAGCATTTT.

CDR3 region: CASTQGGEAGQPQHF. As DNA, the CDR3 is TGTGCCAGCACCCAAGGCGGGGAGGCAGGTCAGCCCCAGCATTTT. The gene calls are TRBV5-5 and TRBJ1-5; D not resolved. Germline CDR1 SGHKS, CDR2 YYEKEE (reference sequence). The V end was cut by 6 bases, the J end by 6 bases, with 19 bases between. The CDR3 runs to 15 residues.

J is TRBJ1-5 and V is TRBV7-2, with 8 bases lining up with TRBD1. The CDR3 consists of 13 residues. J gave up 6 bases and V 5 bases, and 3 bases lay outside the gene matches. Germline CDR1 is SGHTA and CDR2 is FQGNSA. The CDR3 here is CASSRQGIQPQHF. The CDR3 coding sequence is TGTGCCAGCAGCCGACAGGGGATTCAGCCCCAGCATTTT.

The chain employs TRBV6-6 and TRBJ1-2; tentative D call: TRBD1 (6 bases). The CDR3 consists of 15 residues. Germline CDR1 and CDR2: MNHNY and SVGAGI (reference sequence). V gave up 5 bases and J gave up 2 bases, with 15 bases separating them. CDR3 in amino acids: CASSRGTYDNYGYTF. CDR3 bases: TGTGCCAGCAGTAGAGGGACATATGACAACTATGGCTACACCTTC.

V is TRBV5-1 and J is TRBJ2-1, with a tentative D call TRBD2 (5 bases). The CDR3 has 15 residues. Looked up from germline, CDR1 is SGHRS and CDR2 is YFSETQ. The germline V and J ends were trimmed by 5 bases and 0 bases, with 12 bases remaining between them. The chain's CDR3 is CASRPLRGSYNEQFF. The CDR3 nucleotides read TGCGCCAGCAGACCCCTCCGGGGCTCCTACAATGAGCAGTTCTTC.

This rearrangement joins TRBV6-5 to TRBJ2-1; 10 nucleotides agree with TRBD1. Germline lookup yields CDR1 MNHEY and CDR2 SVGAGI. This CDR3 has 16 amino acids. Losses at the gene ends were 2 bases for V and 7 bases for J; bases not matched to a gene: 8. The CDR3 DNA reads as TGTGCCAGCAGTTACGGACCGGGACAGGGGAAAAATGAGCAGTTCTTC. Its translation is CASSYGPGQGKNEQFF.

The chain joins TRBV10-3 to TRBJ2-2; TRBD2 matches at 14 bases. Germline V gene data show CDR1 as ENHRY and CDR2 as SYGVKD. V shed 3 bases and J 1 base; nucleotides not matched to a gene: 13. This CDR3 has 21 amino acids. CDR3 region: CAISDLSGTSGGPQNTGELFF. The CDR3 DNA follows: TGTGCCATCAGTGATCTTTCCGGGACTAGCGGGGGTCCTCAGAACACCGGGGAGCTGTTTTTT.

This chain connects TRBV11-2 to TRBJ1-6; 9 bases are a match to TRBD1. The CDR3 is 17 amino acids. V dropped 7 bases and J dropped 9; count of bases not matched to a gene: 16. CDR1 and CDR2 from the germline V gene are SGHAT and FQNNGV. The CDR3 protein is CASTDVNTGGAGSPLHF. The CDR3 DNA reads TGTGCCAGCACCGACGTAAACACAGGGGGCGCGGGTTCACCCCTCCACTTT.

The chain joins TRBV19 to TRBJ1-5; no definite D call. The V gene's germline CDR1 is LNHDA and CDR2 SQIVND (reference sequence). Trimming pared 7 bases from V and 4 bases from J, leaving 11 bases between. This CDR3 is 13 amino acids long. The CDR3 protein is CASTLGRNQPQHF. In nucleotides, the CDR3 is TGTGCCAGTACCCTAGGCCGTAATCAGCCCCAGCATTTT.

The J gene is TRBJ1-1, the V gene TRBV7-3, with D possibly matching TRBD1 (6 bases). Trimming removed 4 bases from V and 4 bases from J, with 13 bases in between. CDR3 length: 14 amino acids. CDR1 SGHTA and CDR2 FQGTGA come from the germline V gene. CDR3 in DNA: TGTGCCAGCAGCTCCACCCCGGACAGCACTGAAGCTTTCTTT. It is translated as CASSSTPDSTEAFF.

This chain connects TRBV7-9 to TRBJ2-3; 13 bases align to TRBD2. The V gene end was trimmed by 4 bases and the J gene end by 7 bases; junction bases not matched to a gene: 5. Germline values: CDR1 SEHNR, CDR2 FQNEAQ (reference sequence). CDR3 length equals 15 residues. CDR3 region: CASSSTSGGAHTQYF. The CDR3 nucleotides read TGTGCCAGCAGCTCCACTAGCGGGGGGGCACATACGCAGTATTTT. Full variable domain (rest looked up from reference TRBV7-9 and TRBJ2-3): DTGVSQNPRHKITKRGQNVTFRCDPISEHNRLYWYRQTLGQGPEFLTYFQNEAQLEKSRLLSDRFSAERPKGSFSTLEIQRTEQGDSAMYLCASSSTSGGAHTQYFGPGTRLTVL.

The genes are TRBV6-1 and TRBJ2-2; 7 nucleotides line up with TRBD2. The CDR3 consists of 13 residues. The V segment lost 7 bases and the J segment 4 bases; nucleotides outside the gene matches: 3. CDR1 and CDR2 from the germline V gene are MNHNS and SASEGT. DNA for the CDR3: TGTGCCAGCACCGGGAGGAGCACCGGGGAGCTGTTTTTT. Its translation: CASTGRSTGELFF.

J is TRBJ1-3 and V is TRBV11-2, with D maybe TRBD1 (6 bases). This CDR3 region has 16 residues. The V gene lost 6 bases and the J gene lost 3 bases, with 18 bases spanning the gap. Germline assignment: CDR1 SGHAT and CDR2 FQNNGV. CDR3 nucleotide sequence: TGTGCCAGCAGGGCGTTACAGGGAAGCTTTGGAAACACCATATATTTT. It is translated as CASRALQGSFGNTIYF.

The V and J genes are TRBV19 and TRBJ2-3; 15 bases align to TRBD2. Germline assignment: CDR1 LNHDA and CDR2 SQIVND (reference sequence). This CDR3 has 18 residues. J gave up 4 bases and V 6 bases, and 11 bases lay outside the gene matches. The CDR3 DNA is TGTGCCAGTAGATCCAGGACTAGCGGGGGGGTAAGGGCAGATACGCAGTATTTT. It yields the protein CASRSRTSGGVRADTQYF.

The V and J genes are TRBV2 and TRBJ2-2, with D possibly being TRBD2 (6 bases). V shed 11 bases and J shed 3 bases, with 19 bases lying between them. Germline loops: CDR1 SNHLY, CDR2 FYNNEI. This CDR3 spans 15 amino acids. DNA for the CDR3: TGTGCCTCCAGCTATGGGGGGTCGTACACCGGGGAGCTGTTTTTT. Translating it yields CASSYGGSYTGELFF. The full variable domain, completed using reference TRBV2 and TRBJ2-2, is EPEVTQTPSHQVTQMGQEVILRCVPISNHLYFYWYRQILGQKVEFLVSFYNNEISEKSEIFDDQFSVERPDGSNFTLKIRSTKLEDSAMYFCASSYGGSYTGELFFGEGSRLTVL.

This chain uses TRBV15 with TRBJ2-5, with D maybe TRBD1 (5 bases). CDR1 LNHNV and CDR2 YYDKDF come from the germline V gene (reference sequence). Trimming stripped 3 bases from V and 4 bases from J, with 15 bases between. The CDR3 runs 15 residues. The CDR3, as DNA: TGTGCCACCAGCAGGGCCCCCAGGACACGAGAGACCCAGTACTTC. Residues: CATSRAPRTRETQYF. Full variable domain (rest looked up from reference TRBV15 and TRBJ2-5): DAMVIQNPRYQVTQFGKPVTLSCSQTLNHNVMYWYQQKSSQAPKLLFHYYDKDFNNEADTPDNFQSRRPNTSFCFLDIRSPGLGDTAMYLCATSRAPRTRETQYFGPGTRLLVL.

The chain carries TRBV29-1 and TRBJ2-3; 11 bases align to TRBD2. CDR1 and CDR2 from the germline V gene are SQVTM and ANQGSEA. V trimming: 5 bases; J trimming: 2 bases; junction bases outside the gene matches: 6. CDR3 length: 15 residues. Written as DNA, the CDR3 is TGCAGCGTTACCGGGACTAGCGGCCCCACAGATACGCAGTATTTT. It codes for CSVTGTSGPTDTQYF.

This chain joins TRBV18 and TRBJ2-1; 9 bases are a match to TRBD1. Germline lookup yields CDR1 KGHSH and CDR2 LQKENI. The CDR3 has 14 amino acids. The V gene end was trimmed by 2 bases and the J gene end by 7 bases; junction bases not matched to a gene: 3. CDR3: CASSPDRGLNEQFF. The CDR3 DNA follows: TGTGCCAGCTCACCAGACAGGGGGTTGAATGAGCAGTTCTTC.

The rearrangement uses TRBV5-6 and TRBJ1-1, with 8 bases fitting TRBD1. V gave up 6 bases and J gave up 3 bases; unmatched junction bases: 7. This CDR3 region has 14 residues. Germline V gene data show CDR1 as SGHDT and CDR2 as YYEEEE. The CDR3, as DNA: TGTGCCAGCACCCCCGACAGGGGTCACACTGAAGCTTTCTTT. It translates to CASTPDRGHTEAFF.

The CDR3 is CASSAGGADTQYF. Here the CDR3 DNA reads TGTGCCAGCAGTGCCGGGGGAGCAGATACGCAGTATTTT. This chain links TRBV2 with TRBJ2-3, with a weak D call TRBD2 (6 bases). The CDR3 runs 13 residues. CDR1 and CDR2 from the germline V gene are SNHLY and FYNNEI. Trimming left V 4 bases short and J 4 bases short, with 9 bases between.

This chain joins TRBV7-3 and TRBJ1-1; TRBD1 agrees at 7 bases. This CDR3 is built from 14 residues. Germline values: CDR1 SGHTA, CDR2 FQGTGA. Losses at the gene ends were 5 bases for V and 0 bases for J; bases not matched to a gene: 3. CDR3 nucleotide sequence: TGTGCCAGCAGCCCGACAGGGTTGAACACTGAAGCTTTCTTT. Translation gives CASSPTGLNTEAFF.

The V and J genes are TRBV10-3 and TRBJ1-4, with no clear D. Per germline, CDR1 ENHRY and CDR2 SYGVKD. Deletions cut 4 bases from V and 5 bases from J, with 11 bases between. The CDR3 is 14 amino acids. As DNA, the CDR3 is TGTGCCATCAGTGGGGTAGGAGGAAATGAAAAACTGTTTTTT. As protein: CAISGVGGNEKLFF.

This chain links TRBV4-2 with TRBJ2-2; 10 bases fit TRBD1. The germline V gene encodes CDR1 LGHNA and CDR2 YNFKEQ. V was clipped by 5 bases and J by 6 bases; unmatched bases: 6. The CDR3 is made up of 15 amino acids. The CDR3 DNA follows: TGTGCCAGCAGCATCCGACAGGGGGCGGCCGGGGAGCTGTTTTTT. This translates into CASSIRQGAAGELFF.

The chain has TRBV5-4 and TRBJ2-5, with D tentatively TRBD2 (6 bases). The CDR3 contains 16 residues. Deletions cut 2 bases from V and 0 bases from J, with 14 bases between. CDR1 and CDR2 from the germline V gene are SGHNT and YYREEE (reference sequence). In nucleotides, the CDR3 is TGTGCCAGCAGCTTTCCGGGACTGCTGTACCAAGAGACCCAGTACTTC. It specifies CASSFPGLLYQETQYF.

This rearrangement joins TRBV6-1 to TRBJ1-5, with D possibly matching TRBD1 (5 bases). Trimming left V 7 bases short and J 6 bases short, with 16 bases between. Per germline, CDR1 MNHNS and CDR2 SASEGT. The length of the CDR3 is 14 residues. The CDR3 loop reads CASKNPGYIQPQHF. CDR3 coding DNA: TGTGCCAGCAAGAATCCAGGGTATATTCAGCCCCAGCATTTT.

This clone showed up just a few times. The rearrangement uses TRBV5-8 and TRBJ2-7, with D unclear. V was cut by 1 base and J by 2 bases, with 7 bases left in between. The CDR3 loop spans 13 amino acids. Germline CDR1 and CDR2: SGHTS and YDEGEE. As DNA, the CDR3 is TGTGCCAGCAGCTTGACTGGAGCCTACGAGCAGTACGTC. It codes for CASSLTGAYEQYV.